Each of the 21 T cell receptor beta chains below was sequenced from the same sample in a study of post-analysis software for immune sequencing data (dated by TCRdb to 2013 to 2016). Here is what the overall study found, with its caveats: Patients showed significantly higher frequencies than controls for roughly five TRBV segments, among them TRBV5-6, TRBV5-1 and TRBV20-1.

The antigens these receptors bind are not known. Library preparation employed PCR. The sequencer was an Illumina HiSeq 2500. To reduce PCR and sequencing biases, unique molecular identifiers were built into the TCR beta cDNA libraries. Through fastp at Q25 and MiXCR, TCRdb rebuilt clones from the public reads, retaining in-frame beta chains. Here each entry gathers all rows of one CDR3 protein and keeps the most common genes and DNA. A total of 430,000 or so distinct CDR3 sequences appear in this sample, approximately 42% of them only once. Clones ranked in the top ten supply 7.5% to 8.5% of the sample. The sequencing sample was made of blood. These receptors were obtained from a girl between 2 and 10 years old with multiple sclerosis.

The CDR3 DNA is TGCGCCAGCAGCGCATGGGAGGGGGGTAGCTGGGATGGACCTGAAGCTTTCTTT. Its translation: CASSAWEGGSWDGPEAFF. The V gene is TRBV5-1, the J gene TRBJ1-1; weak D call: TRBD1 (6 bases). CDR1 and CDR2 from the germline V gene are SGHRS and YFSETQ. The CDR3 has 18 residues. Between the trimmed V and J ends, which lost 4 bases and 6 bases, there was a span of 28 bases.

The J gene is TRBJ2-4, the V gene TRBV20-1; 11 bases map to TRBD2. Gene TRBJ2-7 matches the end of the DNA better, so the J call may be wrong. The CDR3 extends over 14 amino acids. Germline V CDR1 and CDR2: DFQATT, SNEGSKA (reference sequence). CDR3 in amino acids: CSARTSGPSYEQYF. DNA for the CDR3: TGCAGTGCCCGGACTAGCGGGCCCAGCTACGAGCAGTACTTC.

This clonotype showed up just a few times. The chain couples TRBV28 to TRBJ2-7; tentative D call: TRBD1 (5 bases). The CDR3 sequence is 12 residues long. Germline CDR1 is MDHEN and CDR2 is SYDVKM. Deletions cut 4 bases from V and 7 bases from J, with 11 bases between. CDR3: CASSSGIGEQYF. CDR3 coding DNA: TGTGCCAGCAGTTCAGGGATCGGGGAGCAGTACTTC.

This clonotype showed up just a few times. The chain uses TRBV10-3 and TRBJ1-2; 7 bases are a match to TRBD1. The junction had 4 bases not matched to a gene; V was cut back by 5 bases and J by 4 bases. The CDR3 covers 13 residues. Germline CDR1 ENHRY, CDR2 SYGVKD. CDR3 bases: TGTGCCATCAGTCCGGGACAGTCCTATGGCTACACCTTC. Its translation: CAISPGQSYGYTF.

CDR3: CASSRSKGTEAFF. The CDR3 DNA is TGTGCCAGCAGCCGGAGCAAGGGAACTGAAGCTTTCTTT. The chain employs TRBV3-1 and TRBJ1-1; unclear D gene. CDR3 length: 13 residues. Between the trimmed V and J ends, which lost 4 bases and 5 bases, there was a span of 11 bases. CDR1 LGHDT and CDR2 YNNKEL come from the germline V gene (reference sequence).

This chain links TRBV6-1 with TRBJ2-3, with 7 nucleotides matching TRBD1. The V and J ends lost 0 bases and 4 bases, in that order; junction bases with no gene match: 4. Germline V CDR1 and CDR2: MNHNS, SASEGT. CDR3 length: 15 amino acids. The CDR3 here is CASSEAPQGADTQYF. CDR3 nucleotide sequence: TGTGCCAGCAGTGAAGCTCCGCAGGGGGCAGATACGCAGTATTTT.

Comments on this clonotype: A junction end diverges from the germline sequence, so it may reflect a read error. CDR3 protein: CASSQVGARRDSPPHF. DNA of the CDR3: TGCGCCAGCAGCCAAGTGGGCGCCCGAAGGGATTCACCCCCCCACTTT. The rearrangement links TRBV4-1 to TRBJ1-6; no clear D. The CDR3 extends over 16 amino acids. Per the germline V gene, CDR1 is MGHRA and CDR2 is YSYEKL.

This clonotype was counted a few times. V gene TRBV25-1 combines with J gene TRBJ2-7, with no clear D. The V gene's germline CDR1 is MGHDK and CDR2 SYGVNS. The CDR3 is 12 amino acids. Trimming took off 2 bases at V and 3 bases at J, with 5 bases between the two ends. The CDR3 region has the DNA TGTGCCAGCAGTGAAAATAGCTACGAGCAGTACTTC. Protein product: CASSENSYEQYF.

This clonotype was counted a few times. The CDR3 coding sequence is TGTGCCAGCAGTGAAAACTTTATTCCTAGCACAGATACGCAGTATTTT. Its translation is CASSENFIPSTDTQYF. The chain recombines TRBV2 with TRBJ2-3; D ambiguous. The CDR3 loop spans 16 amino acids. The V end was cut by 2 bases, the J end by 0 bases, with 12 bases between. Germline-derived CDR1 and CDR2 are SNHLY and FYNNEI.

The CDR3 reads CASSFRGDRGIHEQYF. CDR3 nucleotide sequence: TGCGCCAGCAGCTTCCGGGGGGACAGGGGCATCCACGAGCAGTACTTC. This chain links TRBV5-1 with TRBJ2-7; 10 bases match TRBD1. J gave up 5 bases and V 2 bases, and 10 bases lay outside the gene matches. CDR3 size: 16 residues. Germline V gene sequence: CDR1 SGHRS, CDR2 YFSETQ. Complete variable domain (other parts from reference TRBV5-1 and TRBJ2-7): KAGVTQTPRYLIKTRGQQVTLSCSPISGHRSVSWYQQTPGQGLQFLFEYFSETQRNKGNFPGRFSGRQFSNSRSEMNVSTLELGDSALYLCASSFRGDRGIHEQYFGPGTRLTVT.

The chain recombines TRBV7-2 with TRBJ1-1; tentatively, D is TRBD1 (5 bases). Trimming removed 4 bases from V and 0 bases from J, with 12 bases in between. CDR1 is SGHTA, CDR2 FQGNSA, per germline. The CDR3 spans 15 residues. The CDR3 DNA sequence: TGTGCCAGCAGCTCCCAGGGAACTATGAACACTGAAGCTTTCTTT. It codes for CASSSQGTMNTEAFF.

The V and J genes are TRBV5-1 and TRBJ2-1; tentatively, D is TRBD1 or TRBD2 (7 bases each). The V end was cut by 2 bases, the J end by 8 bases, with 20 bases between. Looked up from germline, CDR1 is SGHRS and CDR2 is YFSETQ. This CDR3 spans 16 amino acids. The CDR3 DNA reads TGCGCCAGCAGCTTAGAGGGGGAGGGGGCTACCGATGAGCAGTTCTTC. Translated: CASSLEGEGATDEQFF.

CDR3 nucleotide sequence: TGTGCCAGCAGTTCCTACACGGACAAGCAGTACTTC. It translates to CASSSYTDKQYF. This chain uses TRBV6-6 with TRBJ2-5; D may be TRBD1 (5 bases). In germline, CDR1 is MNHNY, CDR2 SVGAGI (reference sequence). This CDR3 spans 12 amino acids. V lost 4 bases and J lost 11, with 14 bases in between.

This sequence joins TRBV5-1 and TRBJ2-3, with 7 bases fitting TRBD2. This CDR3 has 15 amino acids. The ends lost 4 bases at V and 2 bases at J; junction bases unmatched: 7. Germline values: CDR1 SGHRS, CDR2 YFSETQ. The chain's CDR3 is CASSVAGEFTDTQYF. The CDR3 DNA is TGCGCCAGCAGCGTAGCGGGCGAGTTCACAGATACGCAGTATTTT.

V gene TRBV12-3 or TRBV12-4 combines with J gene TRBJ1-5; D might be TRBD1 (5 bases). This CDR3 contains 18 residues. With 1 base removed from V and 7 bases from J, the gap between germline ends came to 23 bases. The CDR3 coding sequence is TGTGCCAGCAGTTTAGTGGGGGTCGGGGATAGCGGCAGGCAGCCCCAGCATTTT. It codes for CASSLVGVGDSGRQPQHF.

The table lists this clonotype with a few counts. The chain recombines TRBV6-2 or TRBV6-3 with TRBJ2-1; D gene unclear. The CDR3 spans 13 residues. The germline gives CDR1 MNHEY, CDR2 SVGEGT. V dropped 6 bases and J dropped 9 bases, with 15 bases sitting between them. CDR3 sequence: CASREGMGIEQFF. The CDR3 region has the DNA TGTGCCAGCAGGGAAGGGATGGGAATTGAGCAGTTCTTC.

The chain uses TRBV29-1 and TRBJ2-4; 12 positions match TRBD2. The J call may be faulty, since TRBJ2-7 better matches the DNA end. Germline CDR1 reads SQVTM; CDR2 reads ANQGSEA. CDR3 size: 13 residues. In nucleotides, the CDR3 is TGCAGCGCGACTAGCGGGGGAGGTTACGAGCAGTACTTC. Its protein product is CSATSGGGYEQYF.

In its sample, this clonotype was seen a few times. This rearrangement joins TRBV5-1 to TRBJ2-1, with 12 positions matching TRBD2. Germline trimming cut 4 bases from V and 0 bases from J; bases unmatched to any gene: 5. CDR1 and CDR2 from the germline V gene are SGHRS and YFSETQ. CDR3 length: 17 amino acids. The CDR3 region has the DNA TGCGCCAGCAGCCTTACTAGCGGGGGGAGCTCCTACAATGAGCAGTTCTTC. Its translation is CASSLTSGGSSYNEQFF.

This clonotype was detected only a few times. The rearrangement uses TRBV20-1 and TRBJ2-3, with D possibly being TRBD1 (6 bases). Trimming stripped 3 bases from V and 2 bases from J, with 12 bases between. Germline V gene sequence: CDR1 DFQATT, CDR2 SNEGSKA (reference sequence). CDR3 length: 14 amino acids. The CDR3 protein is CSARRTAITDTQYF. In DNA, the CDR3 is TGCAGTGCTAGGAGGACAGCGATCACAGATACGCAGTATTTT.

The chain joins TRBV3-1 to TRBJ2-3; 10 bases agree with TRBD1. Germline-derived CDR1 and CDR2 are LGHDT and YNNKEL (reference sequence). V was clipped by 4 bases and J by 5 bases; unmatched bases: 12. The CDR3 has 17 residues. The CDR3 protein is CASSPTPGTGDLDTQYF. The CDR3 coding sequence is TGTGCCAGCAGCCCCACACCCGGGACAGGGGATTTAGATACGCAGTATTTT.

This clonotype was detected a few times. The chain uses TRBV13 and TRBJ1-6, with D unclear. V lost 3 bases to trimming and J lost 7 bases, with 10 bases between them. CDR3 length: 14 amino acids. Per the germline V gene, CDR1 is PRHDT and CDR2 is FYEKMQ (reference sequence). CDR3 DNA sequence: TGTGCCAGCAGCTTTTCCCCTGAAAATTCACCCCTCCACTTT. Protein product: CASSFSPENSPLHF.